A single sample is the source of the 13 T cell receptor beta chains below, sequenced in a study of CD8+CD57+ T cells in acquired aplastic anemia. Sequencing involved patients with CD8+CD57+ cell expansion previously shown by flow cytometry. Researchers used genomic DNA as the template to profile TCR beta VDJ and CDR3. In TCRdb, the reads were re-called with MiXCR into one record per CDR3 protein. Found here are under 200,000 distinct CDR3 sequences, about 45% of them singletons; the top ten hold 3.2%. Source material: sorted CD4+, CD8+, or CD8+CD57+ T cells (not recorded which) from PBMCs. The source is a human donor with aplastic anemia.

This clonotype has at least ten counts. This rearrangement joins TRBV5-6 to TRBJ1-4; weak D call: TRBD1 (6 bases). V was cut by 2 bases and J by 5 bases, with 7 bases left in between. Per the germline V gene, CDR1 is SGHDT and CDR2 is YYEEEE. This CDR3 has 13 amino acids. CDR3: CASSFQGNEKLFF. The CDR3 nucleotides read TGTGCCAGCAGCTTCCAGGGGAATGAAAAACTGTTTTTT.

This clonotype occurred many times. V gene TRBV19 combines with J gene TRBJ2-3; D gene uncertain. This CDR3 comprises 13 residues. Germline V gene lookup returns CDR1 LNHDA and CDR2 SQIVND (reference sequence). Trimming cost V 6 bases and J 0 bases, with 7 bases left between them. For the CDR3, the DNA is TGTGCCAGTAGGAAGGGCAGCACAGATACGCAGTATTTT. Its protein product is CASRKGSTDTQYF.

This clonotype was counted at least ten times. The V gene is TRBV7-2, the J gene TRBJ1-6; no clear D gene. CDR3 size: 15 residues. Trimming cost V 5 bases and J 7 bases, with 15 bases left between them. CDR1 is SGHTA, CDR2 FQGNSA, per germline. The CDR3 protein is CASSPDAPGNSPLHF. CDR3 coding DNA: TGTGCCAGCAGCCCCGATGCCCCTGGGAATTCACCCCTCCACTTT.

The chain employs TRBV19 and TRBJ1-1; D is possibly TRBD1 (5 bases). V lost 5 bases, J lost 0 bases, and 13 bases lay in between. The CDR3 covers 15 residues. Germline values: CDR1 LNHDA, CDR2 SQIVND (reference sequence). The CDR3 sequence: CASSEAGGMNTEAFF. The CDR3 DNA is TGTGCCAGTAGTGAGGCGGGGGGTATGAACACTGAAGCTTTCTTT.

The chain couples TRBV14 to TRBJ1-2, with 7 bases fitting TRBD1. J lost 4 bases, V lost 4 bases, and 15 bases had no gene match. This CDR3 contains 17 residues. Germline CDR1 is SGHDN and CDR2 is FVKESK. The DNA for the CDR3 is TGTGCCAGCAGCCCGAGAACAGGGAGGGGGCTAGGCTATGGCTACACCTTC. Translated, it gives CASSPRTGRGLGYGYTF.

This clonotype showed up many times. The chain employs TRBV3-1 and TRBJ2-5, with TRBD1 matching over 9 bases. The CDR3 has 15 residues. Germline trimming cut 2 bases from V and 5 bases from J; bases unmatched to any gene: 6. Germline loops: CDR1 LGHDT, CDR2 YNNKEL (reference sequence). CDR3 coding DNA: TGTGCCAGCAGCCAAAAGGGGACAGGGTCGGAGACCCAGTACTTC. It translates to CASSQKGTGSETQYF.

J is TRBJ1-1 and V is TRBV19; possible D gene TRBD1, 5 bases. V dropped 1 base and J dropped 1 base, with 13 bases sitting between them. This CDR3 spans 16 amino acids. In germline, CDR1 is LNHDA, CDR2 SQIVND (reference sequence). This CDR3 reads CASSIGAQGRNTEAFF. CDR3 nucleotides: TGTGCCAGTAGTATAGGGGCTCAGGGTCGGAACACTGAAGCTTTCTTT.

The V gene is TRBV7-8, the J gene TRBJ1-2, with a possible D match to TRBD1 (6 bases). Germline CDR1 reads SGHVS; CDR2 reads FQNEAQ. V was clipped by 3 bases and J by 7 bases, with 12 bases between them. This CDR3 contains 13 residues. CDR3 DNA sequence: TGTGCCAGCAGCTTGGCCGGGGGCCGTGGCTACACCTTC. As protein: CASSLAGGRGYTF.

This clonotype was observed at least ten times. This chain joins TRBV24-1 and TRBJ1-2, with TRBD1 identical over 9 bases. The V gene's germline CDR1 is KGHDR and CDR2 SFDVKD. The CDR3 extends over 15 amino acids. With V trimmed by 4 bases and J by 5 bases, 7 bases remained unmatched. The CDR3 loop reads CATSEGGQGKYGYTF. The CDR3 DNA sequence: TGTGCCACCAGTGAGGGAGGACAGGGGAAGTATGGCTACACCTTC.

This clonotype was seen more than once but under ten times. This sequence joins TRBV29-1 and TRBJ2-1; D might be TRBD1 (5 bases). V was pared by 2 bases and J by 4 bases, with 9 bases between. Germline V CDR1 and CDR2: SQVTM, ANQGSEA. This CDR3 is built from 13 residues. In nucleotides, the CDR3 is TGCAGCGTTGAAAACAGGCTTTACAATGAGCAGTTCTTC. Its translation is CSVENRLYNEQFF.

V is TRBV29-1 and J is TRBJ2-3; 9 bases are a match to TRBD2. Germline CDR1 is SQVTM and CDR2 is ANQGSEA. The V gene end was trimmed by 6 bases and the J gene end by 3 bases; junction bases not matched to a gene: 7. CDR3 size: 14 residues. DNA for the CDR3: TGCAGCGTGTCGAAAGCGGGGGGAACAGATACGCAGTATTTT. Its protein product is CSVSKAGGTDTQYF.

Comment on this clonotype: As the CDR3 is not closed by the conserved phenylalanine or tryptophan, this likely results from a read error. J is TRBJ2-3 and V is TRBV27; no clear D. In germline, CDR1 is MNHEY, CDR2 SMNVEV (reference sequence). V dropped 0 bases and J dropped 1 base, with 2 bases sitting between them. CDR3 length: 13 amino acids. CDR3 coding DNA: TGTGCCAGCAGTTTATCCCGCACAGATACGCAGTATTAT. Translation: CASSLSRTDTQYY.

This clonotype was recorded at least ten times. In nucleotides, the CDR3 is TGTGCCAGCAAGGCTGCGACAGGGGGTAGTGAGACCCAGTACTTC. The encoded protein is CASKAATGGSETQYF. The chain employs TRBV6-2 or TRBV6-3 and TRBJ2-5, with 9 nucleotides matching TRBD1. The germline CDR1 and CDR2 sequences are MNHEY and SVGEGT. This CDR3 is built from 15 residues. J lost 5 bases, V lost 7 bases, and 11 bases had no gene match.